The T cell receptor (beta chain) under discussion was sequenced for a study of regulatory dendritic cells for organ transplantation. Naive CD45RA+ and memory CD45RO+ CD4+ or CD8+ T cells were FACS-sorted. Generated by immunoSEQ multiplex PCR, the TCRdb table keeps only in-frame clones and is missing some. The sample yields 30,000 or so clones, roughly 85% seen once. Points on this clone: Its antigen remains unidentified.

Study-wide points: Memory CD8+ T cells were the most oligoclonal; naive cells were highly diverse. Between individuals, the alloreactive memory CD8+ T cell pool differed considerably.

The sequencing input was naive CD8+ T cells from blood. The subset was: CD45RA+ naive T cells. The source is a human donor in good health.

Here the CDR3 reads CASSLARATYGYTF. The CDR3 DNA reads TGTGCCAGCAGCTTGGCCAGGGCCACCTATGGCTACACCTTC. The chain is built from TRBV5-6 and TRBJ1-2, with D tentatively TRBD1 (5 bases). Trimming removed 0 bases from V and 4 bases from J, with 10 bases in between. This CDR3 has 14 amino acids. Germline CDR1 and CDR2: SGHDT and YYEEEE.